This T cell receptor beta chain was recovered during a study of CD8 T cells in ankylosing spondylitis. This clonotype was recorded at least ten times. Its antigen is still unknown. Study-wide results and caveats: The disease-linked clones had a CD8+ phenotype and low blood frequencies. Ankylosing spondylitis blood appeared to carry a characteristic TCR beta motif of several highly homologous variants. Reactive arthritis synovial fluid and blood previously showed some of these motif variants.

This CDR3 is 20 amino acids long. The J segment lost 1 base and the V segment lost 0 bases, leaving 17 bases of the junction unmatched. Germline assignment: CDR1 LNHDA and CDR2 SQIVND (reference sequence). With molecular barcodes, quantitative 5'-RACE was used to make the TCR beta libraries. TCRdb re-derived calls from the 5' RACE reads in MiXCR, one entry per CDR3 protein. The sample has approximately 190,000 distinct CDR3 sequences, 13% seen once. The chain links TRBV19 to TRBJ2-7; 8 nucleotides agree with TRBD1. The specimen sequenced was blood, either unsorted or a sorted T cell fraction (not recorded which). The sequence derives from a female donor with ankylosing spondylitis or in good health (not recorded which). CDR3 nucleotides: TGTGCCAGTAGTATAGATGCCCGCTGGTTGCGACAGGGGCGATCCTACGAGCAGTACTTC. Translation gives CASSIDARWLRQGRSYEQYF.